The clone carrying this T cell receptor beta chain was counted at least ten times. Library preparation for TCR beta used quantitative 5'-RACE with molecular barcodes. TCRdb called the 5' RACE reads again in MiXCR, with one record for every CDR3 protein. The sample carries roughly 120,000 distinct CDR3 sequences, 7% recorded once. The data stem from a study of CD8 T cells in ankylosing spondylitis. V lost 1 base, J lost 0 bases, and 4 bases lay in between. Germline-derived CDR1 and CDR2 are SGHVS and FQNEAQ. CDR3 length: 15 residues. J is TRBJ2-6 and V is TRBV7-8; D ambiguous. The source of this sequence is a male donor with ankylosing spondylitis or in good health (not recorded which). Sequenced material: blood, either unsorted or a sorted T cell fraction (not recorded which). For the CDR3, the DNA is TGTGCCAGCAGCTTAGATTTCTCTGGGGCCAACGTCCTGACTTTC. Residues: CASSLDFSGANVLTF.